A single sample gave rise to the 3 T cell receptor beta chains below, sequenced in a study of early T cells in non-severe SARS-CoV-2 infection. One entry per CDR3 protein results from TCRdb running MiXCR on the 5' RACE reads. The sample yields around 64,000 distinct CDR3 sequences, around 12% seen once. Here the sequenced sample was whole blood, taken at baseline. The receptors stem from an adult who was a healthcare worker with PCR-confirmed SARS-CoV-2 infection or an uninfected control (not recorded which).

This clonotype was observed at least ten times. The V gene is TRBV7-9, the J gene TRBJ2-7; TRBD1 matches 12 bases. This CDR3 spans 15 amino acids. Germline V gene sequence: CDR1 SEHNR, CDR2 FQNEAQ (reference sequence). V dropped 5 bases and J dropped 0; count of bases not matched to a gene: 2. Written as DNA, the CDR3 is TGTGCCAGCAGCCGGGACAGGGGGCACTCCTACGAGCAGTACTTC. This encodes CASSRDRGHSYEQYF.

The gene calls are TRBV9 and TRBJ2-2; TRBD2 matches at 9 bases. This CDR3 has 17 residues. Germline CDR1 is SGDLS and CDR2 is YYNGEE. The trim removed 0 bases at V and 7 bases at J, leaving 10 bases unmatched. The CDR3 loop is CASSVATRASGVGELFF. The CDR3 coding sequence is TGTGCCAGCAGCGTAGCTACGAGGGCTAGCGGGGTCGGGGAGCTGTTTTTT.

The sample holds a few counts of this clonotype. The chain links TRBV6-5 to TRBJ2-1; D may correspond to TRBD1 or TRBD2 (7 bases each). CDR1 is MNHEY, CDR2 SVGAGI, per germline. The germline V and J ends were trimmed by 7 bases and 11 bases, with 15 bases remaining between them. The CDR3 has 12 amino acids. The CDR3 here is CASTPGGEKQFF. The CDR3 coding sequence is TGTGCCAGCACCCCAGGGGGGGAGAAGCAGTTCTTC.